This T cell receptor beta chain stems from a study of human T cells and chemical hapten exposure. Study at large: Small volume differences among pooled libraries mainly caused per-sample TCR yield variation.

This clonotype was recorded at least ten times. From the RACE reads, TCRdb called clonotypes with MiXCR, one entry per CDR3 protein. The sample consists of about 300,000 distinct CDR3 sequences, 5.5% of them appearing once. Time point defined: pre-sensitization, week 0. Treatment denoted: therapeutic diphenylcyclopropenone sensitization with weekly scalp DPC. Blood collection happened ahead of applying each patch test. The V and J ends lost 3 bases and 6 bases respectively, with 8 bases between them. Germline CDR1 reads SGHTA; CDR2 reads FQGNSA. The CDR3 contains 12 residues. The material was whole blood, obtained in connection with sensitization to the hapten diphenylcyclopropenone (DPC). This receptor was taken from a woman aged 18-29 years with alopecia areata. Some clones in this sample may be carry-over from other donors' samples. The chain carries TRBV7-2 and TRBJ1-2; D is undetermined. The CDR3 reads CASSLSVNGYTF. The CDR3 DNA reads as TGTGCCAGCAGCTTGTCAGTGAATGGCTACACCTTC.